This T cell receptor (beta chain) was obtained from a study of blood T cell repertoires in COVID-19. Looking at the study overall: The United States, Italy and Spain provided the acute and convalescent COVID-19 samples.

Assay used: immunoSEQ multiplex PCR; TCRdb lists only in-frame clones, some missing. Of about 120,000 clones in the sample, under 90% were seen once. This CDR3 has 14 residues. Germline V gene data show CDR1 as LGHDT and CDR2 as YNNKEL (reference sequence). V was cut by 6 bases and J by 1 base, with 9 bases left in between. Sequencing used peripheral blood. The rearrangement uses TRBV3-1 (or the pseudogene TRBV3-2) and TRBJ2-2; D uncertain. The sequence was collected from a man aged 60 to 75 with acute or convalescent COVID-19. The CDR3: CASSHDWNTGELFF. CDR3 nucleotide sequence: TGTGCCAGCAGTCACGACTGGAACACCGGGGAGCTGTTTTTT.